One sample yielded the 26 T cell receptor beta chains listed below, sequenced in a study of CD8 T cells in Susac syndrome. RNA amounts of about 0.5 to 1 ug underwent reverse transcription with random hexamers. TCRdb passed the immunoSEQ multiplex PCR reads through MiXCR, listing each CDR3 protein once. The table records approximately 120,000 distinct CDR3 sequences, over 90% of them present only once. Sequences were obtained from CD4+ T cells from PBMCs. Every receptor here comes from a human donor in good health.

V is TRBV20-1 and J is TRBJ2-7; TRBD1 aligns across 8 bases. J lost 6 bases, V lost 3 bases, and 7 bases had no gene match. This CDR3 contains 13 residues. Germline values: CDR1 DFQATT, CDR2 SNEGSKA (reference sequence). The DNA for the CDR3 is TGCAGTGCTAGGGTCGACAGGGGAGGCGAGCAGTACTTC. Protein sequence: CSARVDRGGEQYF.

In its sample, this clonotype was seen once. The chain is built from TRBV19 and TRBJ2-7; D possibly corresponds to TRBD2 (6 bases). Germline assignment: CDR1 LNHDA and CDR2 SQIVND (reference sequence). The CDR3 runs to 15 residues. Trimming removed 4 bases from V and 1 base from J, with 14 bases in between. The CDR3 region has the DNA TGTGCCAGTAGTACCGCGGGACCAGAGTCCTACGAGCAGTACTTC. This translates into CASSTAGPESYEQYF.

CDR3 region: CASSFDGRRNQPQHF. The DNA of the CDR3 is TGTGCCAGCAGCTTCGATGGACGGAGAAATCAGCCCCAGCATTTT. The J gene is TRBJ1-5, the V gene TRBV7-9; no clear D. Trimming cost V 3 bases and J 4 bases, with 13 bases left between them. The CDR3 covers 15 residues. Germline CDR1 SEHNR, CDR2 FQNEAQ (reference sequence).

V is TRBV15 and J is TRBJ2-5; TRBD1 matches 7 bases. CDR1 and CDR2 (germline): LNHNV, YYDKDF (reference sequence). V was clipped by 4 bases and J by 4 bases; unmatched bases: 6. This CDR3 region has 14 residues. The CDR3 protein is CATSKRQGGETQYF. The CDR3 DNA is TGTGCCACCAGCAAACGACAGGGTGGAGAGACCCAGTACTTC.

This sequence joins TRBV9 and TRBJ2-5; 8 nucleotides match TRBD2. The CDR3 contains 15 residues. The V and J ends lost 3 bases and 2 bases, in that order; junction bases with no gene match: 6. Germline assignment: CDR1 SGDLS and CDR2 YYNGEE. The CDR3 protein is CASSASGGAQETQYF. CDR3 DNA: TGTGCCAGCAGCGCCAGCGGGGGCGCACAAGAGACCCAGTACTTC.

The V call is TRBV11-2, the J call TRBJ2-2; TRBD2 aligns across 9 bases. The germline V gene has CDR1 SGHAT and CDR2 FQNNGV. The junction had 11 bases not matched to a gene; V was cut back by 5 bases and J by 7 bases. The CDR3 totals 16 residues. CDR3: CASSRPRGRAHGELFF. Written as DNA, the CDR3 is TGTGCCAGCAGCCGCCCCCGCGGGAGGGCCCACGGGGAGCTGTTTTTT.

CDR3 amino acids: CSAPKSGFYNEQFF. DNA for the CDR3: TGCAGTGCTCCCAAAAGCGGGTTCTACAATGAGCAGTTCTTC. V is TRBV20-1 and J is TRBJ2-1; D perhaps matches TRBD2 (6 bases). The CDR3 has 14 amino acids. Germline V gene sequence: CDR1 DFQATT, CDR2 SNEGSKA (reference sequence). The V end lost 5 bases, the J end lost 3 bases, and 14 bases lay between the germline ends.

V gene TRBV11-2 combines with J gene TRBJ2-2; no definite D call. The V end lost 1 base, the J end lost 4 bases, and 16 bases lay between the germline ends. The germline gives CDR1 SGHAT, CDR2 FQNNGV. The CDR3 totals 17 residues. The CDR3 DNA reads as TGTGCCAGCAGCTTAGTGATTGACTCGCAAGCCACCGGGGAGCTGTTTTTT. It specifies CASSLVIDSQATGELFF.

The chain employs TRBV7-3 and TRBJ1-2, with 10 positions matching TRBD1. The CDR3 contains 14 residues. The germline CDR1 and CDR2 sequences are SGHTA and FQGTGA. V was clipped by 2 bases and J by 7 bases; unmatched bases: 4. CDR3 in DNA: TGTGCCAGCAGCTTACAGGACAGGGGGGGTGGCTACACCTTC. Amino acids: CASSLQDRGGGYTF.

The CDR3 DNA reads TGTGCCAGCACGCCGGGGTTTTCGGCGGGGGCCAACGTCCTGACTTTC. Residues: CASTPGFSAGANVLTF. V gene TRBV12-3 or TRBV12-4 combines with J gene TRBJ2-6; TRBD2 might be the D (5 bases). The CDR3 has 16 residues. Trimming removed 7 bases at V and 4 bases at J, with 17 bases between.

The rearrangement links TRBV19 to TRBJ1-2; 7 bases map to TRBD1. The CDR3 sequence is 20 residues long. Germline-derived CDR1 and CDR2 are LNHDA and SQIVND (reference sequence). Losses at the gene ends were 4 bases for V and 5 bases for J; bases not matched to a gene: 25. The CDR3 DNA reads TGTGCCAGTAGTACGAAGGGGGCTACCACCAGGGAGATCGTCTCTTATGGCTACACCTTC. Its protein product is CASSTKGATTREIVSYGYTF.

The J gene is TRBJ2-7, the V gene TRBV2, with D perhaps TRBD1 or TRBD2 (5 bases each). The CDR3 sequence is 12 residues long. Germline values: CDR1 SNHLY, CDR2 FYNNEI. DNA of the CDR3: TGTGCTTACAGTGGGGGACCCTACGAGCAGTACTTC. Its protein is CAYSGGPYEQYF.

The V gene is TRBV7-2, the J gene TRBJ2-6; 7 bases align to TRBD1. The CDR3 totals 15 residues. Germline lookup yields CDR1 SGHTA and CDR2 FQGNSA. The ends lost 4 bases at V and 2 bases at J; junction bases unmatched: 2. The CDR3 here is CASSYDRAGANVLTF. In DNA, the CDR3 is TGTGCCAGCAGCTACGACAGGGCTGGGGCCAACGTCCTGACTTTC.

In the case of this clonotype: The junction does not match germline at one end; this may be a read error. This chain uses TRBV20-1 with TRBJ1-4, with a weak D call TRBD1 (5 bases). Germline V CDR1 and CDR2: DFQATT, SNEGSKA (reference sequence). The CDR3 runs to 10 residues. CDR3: CSARDPGWVF. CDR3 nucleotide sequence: TGCAGTGCTAGAGACCCAGGGTGGGTGTTT.

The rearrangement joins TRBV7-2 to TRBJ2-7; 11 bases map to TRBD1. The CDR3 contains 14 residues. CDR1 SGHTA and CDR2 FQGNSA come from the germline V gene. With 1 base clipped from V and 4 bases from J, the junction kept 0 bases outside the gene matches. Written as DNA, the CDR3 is TGTGCCAGCAGCTTAGGGGACAGGGGGTACGAGCAGTACTTC. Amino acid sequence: CASSLGDRGYEQYF.

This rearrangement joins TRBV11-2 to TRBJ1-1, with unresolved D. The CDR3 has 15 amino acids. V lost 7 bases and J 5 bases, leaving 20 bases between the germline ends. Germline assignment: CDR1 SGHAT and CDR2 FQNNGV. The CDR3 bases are TGTGCCAGCATGGCCGCTAGGCCGACGGAGACTGAAGCTTTCTTT. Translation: CASMAARPTETEAFF.

The CDR3: CAISDNFWSSGSSYNEQFF. CDR3 in DNA: TGTGCCATCAGTGATAACTTCTGGTCTAGCGGGAGCTCCTACAATGAGCAGTTCTTC. The rearrangement uses TRBV10-3 and TRBJ2-1; TRBD2 matches at 10 bases. Per germline, CDR1 ENHRY and CDR2 SYGVKD. V was clipped by 3 bases and J by 0 bases; unmatched bases: 11. This CDR3 is 19 amino acids long.

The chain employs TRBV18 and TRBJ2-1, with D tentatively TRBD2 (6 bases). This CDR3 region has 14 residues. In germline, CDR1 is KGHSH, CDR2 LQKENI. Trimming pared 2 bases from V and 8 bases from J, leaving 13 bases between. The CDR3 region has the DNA TGTGCCAGCTCACCAACGACTAGACCTGATGAGCAGTTCTTC. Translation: CASSPTTRPDEQFF.

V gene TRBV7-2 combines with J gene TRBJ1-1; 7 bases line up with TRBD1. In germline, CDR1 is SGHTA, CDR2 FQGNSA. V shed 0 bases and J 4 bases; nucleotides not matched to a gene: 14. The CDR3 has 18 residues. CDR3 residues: CASSLAIPRAAGGTEAFF. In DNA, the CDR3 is TGTGCCAGCAGCTTAGCGATCCCCAGAGCCGCAGGGGGCACTGAAGCTTTCTTT.

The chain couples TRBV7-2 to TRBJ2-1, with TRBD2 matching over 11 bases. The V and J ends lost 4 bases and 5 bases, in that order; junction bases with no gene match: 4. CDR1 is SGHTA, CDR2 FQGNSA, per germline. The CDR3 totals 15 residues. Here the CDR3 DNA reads TGTGCCAGCAGCTCGCTAGCGGGGGGCCACAATGAGCAGTTCTTC. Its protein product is CASSSLAGGHNEQFF. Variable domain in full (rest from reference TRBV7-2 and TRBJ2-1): GAGVSQSPSNKVTEKGKDVELRCDPISGHTALYWYRQSLGQGLEFLIYFQGNSAPDKSGLPSDRFSAERTGGSVSTLTIQRTQQEDSAVYLCASSSLAGGHNEQFFGPGTRLTVL.

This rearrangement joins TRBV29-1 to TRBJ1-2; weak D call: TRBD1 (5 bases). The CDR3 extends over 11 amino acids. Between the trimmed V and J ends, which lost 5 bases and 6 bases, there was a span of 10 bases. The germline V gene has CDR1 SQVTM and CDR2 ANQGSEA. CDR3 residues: CSVRGGHGYTF. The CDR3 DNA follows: TGCAGCGTTAGGGGCGGGCATGGCTACACCTTC.

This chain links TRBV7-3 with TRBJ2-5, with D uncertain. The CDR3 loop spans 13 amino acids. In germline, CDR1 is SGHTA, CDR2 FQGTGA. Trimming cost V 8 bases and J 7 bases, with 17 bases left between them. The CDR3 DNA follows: TGTGCCAGCGGAAGCCGCGTACTCGGGACCCAGTACTTC. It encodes CASGSRVLGTQYF.

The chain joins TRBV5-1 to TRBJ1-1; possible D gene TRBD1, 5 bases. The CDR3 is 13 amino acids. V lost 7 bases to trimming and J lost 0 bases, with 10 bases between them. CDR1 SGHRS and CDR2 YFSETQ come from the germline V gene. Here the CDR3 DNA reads TGCGCCAGCGGAGACAGTATGAACACTGAAGCTTTCTTT. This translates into CASGDSMNTEAFF.

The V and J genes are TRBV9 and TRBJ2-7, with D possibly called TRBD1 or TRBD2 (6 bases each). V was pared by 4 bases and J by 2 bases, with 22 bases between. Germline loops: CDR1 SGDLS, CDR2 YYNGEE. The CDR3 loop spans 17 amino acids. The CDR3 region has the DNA TGTGCCAGCAGCCCAAGATCCGGGGGCGAGACACCCTACGAGCAGTACTTC. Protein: CASSPRSGGETPYEQYF.

Here the CDR3 DNA reads TGTGCCAGCAGCCAGGACATGAGCTCCTACAATGAGCAGTTCTTC. This codes for CASSQDMSSYNEQFF. The J gene is TRBJ2-1, the V gene TRBV7-2, with D tentatively TRBD1 (5 bases). The CDR3 sequence is 15 residues long. V lost 5 bases and J 0 bases, leaving 11 bases between the germline ends. Germline V gene sequence: CDR1 SGHTA, CDR2 FQGNSA.

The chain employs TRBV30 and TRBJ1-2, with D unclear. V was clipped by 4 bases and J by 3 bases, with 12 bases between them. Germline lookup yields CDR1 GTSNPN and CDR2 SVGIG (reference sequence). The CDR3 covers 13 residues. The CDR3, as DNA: TGTGCCTGGAACAAGCAGGCCGACTATGGCTACACCTTC. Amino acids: CAWNKQADYGYTF. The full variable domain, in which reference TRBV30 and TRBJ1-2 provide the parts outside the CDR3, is SQTIHQWPATLVQPVGSPLSLECTVEGTSNPNLYWYRQAAGRGLQLLFYSVGIGQISSEVPQNLSASRPQDRQFILSSKKLLLSDSGFYLCAWNKQADYGYTFGSGTRLTVV.